The sequence of this TCR beta chain was determined in a study of quantifying T cell responses using KT2 cells. Study overall: RNA was reverse transcribed with TCR alpha and beta constant-region primers.

An oligo carrying a UMI was ligated to the cDNA 3' end. The first PCR ran roughly 4 cycles with an equimolar RC1.1 and RC1.2 beta primer mix. TCRdb called the UMI-ligation and nested PCR reads again in MiXCR, with one record for every CDR3 protein. The data contain tens of thousands of distinct CDR3 sequences, 10% of them singletons. The CDR3 extends over 16 amino acids. Germline values: CDR1 SGHRS, CDR2 YFSETQ. V shed 0 bases and J shed 5 bases, with 14 bases lying between them. The table lists this clonotype with a few counts. Known numbers of the T cell clone KT2 were added to PBMC. The sequenced sample was PBMCs spiked with cells of the T cell clone KT2. The sequence derives from a human donor. The chain is built from TRBV5-1 and TRBJ1-4; D possibly corresponds to TRBD1 (5 bases). The CDR3 protein is CASSLGGAGKNEKLFF. CDR3 in DNA: TGCGCCAGCAGCTTGGGCGGGGCAGGTAAAAATGAAAAACTGTTTTTT.